Below, 21 T cell receptor beta chains from the same sample are listed, as sequenced in a study of T-cell reconstitution after alpha-beta-depleted transplantation in children. Construction of the TCRbeta library involved unique molecular identifiers. TCRdb recomputed calls from the PCR reads with MiXCR, one row per CDR3 protein. The data show about 27,000 distinct CDR3 sequences, roughly a sixth seen once. Source: PBMCs, mostly from graft donor cells, taken 60 days after TCRalphabeta/CD19-depleted stem cell transplant. These receptors originate from a male patient aged 2-15 years who had a stem cell transplant for acute lymphoblastic leukemia, so the T cells may come from the graft donor.

This clonotype was seen a few times. The chain uses TRBV2 and TRBJ2-7; D call uncertain. The CDR3 length is 11 residues. Germline V gene lookup returns CDR1 SNHLY and CDR2 FYNNEI. Trimming pared 2 bases from V and 4 bases from J, leaving 3 bases between. The DNA of the CDR3 is TGTGCCAGCAGTGAACAATACGAGCAGTACTTC. Translating gives CASSEQYEQYF.

The chain has TRBV4-3 and TRBJ2-1; TRBD2 might be the D (6 bases). V was clipped by 5 bases and J by 3 bases, with 17 bases between them. The CDR3 sequence is 16 residues long. Looked up from germline, CDR1 is LGHNA and CDR2 is YSLEER. CDR3 loop: CASSGWERVDYNEQFF. CDR3 coding DNA: TGCGCCAGCAGCGGCTGGGAGCGGGTAGACTACAATGAGCAGTTCTTC.

In its sample, this clonotype was seen many times. The J gene is TRBJ2-7, the V gene TRBV6-2 or TRBV6-3, with 8 nucleotides matching TRBD1. The CDR3 runs to 13 residues. J lost 4 bases, V lost 8 bases, and 7 bases had no gene match. Germline CDR1 reads MNHEY; CDR2 reads SVGEGT. The CDR3 DNA is TGTGCCAGCGACAGGGGACAGCCATACGAGCAGTACTTC. The encoded protein is CASDRGQPYEQYF.

Many counts were recorded for this clonotype. The chain couples TRBV5-1 to TRBJ2-3, with a tentative D call TRBD1 (5 bases). This CDR3 comprises 15 residues. Trimming pared 3 bases from V and 0 bases from J, leaving 11 bases between. Germline CDR1 is SGHRS and CDR2 is YFSETQ. CDR3 in DNA: TGCGCCAGCAGCTGGAAGGGGTCTAGCACAGATACGCAGTATTTT. It encodes CASSWKGSSTDTQYF.

The chain uses TRBV5-1 and TRBJ2-5, with a weak D call TRBD2 (5 bases). Deletions cut 1 base from V and 9 bases from J, with 13 bases between. Germline CDR1 and CDR2: SGHRS and YFSETQ. The length of the CDR3 is 13 residues. In DNA, the CDR3 is TGCGCCAGCAGCTTGACACCAAGCGGCCCCCAGTACTTC. Translating it yields CASSLTPSGPQYF.

In its sample, this clonotype ranks as medium-sized. The genes are TRBV28 and TRBJ2-7; TRBD1 matches 9 bases. CDR1 MDHEN and CDR2 SYDVKM come from the germline V gene. The length of the CDR3 is 13 residues. V lost 8 bases to trimming and J lost 2 bases; unmatched junction nucleotides: 4. This CDR3 reads CASLRQGAYEQYF. In nucleotides, the CDR3 is TGTGCCAGCCTTCGACAGGGGGCCTACGAGCAGTACTTC.

This clonotype is medium-sized by share. The chain combines TRBV29-1 with TRBJ2-7; 10 bases fit TRBD2. Unmatched junction bases numbered 12, after V lost 5 bases and J lost 2 bases. The CDR3 is 16 residues long. Germline assignment: CDR1 SQVTM and CDR2 ANQGSEA. The CDR3 coding sequence is TGCAGCGTTTTGGACAGCCCTAGCGGGAGACCCTACGAGCAGTACTTC. Its protein is CSVLDSPSGRPYEQYF.

The chain joins TRBV11-1 to TRBJ2-4; D perhaps matches TRBD2 (5 bases). This CDR3 is built from 19 residues. Germline V lookup: CDR1 SGHAT, CDR2 FQDESV (reference sequence). Trimming shortened V by 2 bases and J by 0 bases, and 20 bases separated the two germline ends. The CDR3 sequence is CASSLPSGWRVRAKNIQYF. The CDR3 DNA reads TGTGCCAGCAGCTTACCGTCTGGGTGGCGGGTGCGAGCCAAAAACATTCAGTACTTC.

This sequence joins TRBV11-2 and TRBJ2-3, with a tentative D call TRBD2 (5 bases). CDR3 length: 14 residues. The germline CDR1 and CDR2 sequences are SGHAT and FQNNGV. V gave up 5 bases and J gave up 5 bases, with 14 bases separating them. The CDR3, as DNA: TGTGCCAGCAGCCCCACGGGGTCCGTAGATACGCAGTATTTT. This translates into CASSPTGSVDTQYF. The full variable domain, completed using reference TRBV11-2 and TRBJ2-3, is EAGVAQSPRYKIIEKRQSVAFWCNPISGHATLYWYQQILGQGPKLLIQFQNNGVVDDSQLPKDRFSAERLKGVDSTLKIQPAKLEDSAVYLCASSPTGSVDTQYFGPGTRLTVL.

This clonotype was detected a few times. The V call is TRBV20-1, the J call TRBJ1-1; no clear D gene. Looked up from germline, CDR1 is DFQATT and CDR2 is SNEGSKA (reference sequence). This CDR3 has 14 residues. The CDR3 reads CIYPIGRQNTEAFF. The CDR3 DNA is TGCATCTACCCTATCGGACGGCAGAACACTGAAGCTTTCTTT.

The chain is built from TRBV12-3 or TRBV12-4 and TRBJ2-6, with 7 bases that match TRBD1. Trimming removed 4 bases from V and 5 bases from J; junction bases left unmatched: 8. The CDR3 has 16 amino acids. The CDR3 DNA sequence: TGTGCCAGCAGTTACGGGACAGTCTTTAGGGCCAACGTCCTGACTTTC. Its translation is CASSYGTVFRANVLTF.

In its sample, this clonotype was seen many times. The genes are TRBV5-6 and TRBJ1-5; D perhaps matches TRBD1 (6 bases). This CDR3 is built from 17 residues. Trimming shortened V by 0 bases and J by 4 bases, and 17 bases separated the two germline ends. Germline V gene sequence: CDR1 SGHDT, CDR2 YYEEEE. CDR3 sequence: CASSLGSSRGGNQPQHF. CDR3 coding DNA: TGTGCCAGCAGCTTGGGGTCGTCCAGGGGTGGGAATCAGCCCCAGCATTTT.

The CDR3 protein is CASSLYPSGISGDTDTQYF. The CDR3 region has the DNA TGTGCCAGCAGTTTATATCCTAGCGGGATATCGGGCGACACAGATACGCAGTATTTT. V usage is TRBV27 and J usage is TRBJ2-3, with 9 nucleotides matching TRBD2. The CDR3 has 19 residues. V gave up 1 base and J gave up 2 bases; unmatched junction bases: 13. Germline V gives CDR1 MNHEY, CDR2 SMNVEV (reference sequence).

This sequence joins TRBV12-3 or TRBV12-4 and TRBJ2-7; the match to TRBD1 covers 8 bases. Unmatched junction bases numbered 9, after V lost 1 base and J lost 13 bases. This CDR3 has 13 amino acids. In nucleotides, the CDR3 is TGTGCCAGCAGTTTAGGGAGGCCGGGACAGGCATACTTC. As protein: CASSLGRPGQAYF.

This clonotype has ten or more counts. The chain carries TRBV7-9 and TRBJ2-2; D is unresolved. CDR3 length: 16 amino acids. CDR1 SEHNR and CDR2 FQNEAQ come from the germline V gene (reference sequence). V shed 1 base and J shed 6 bases, with 15 bases lying between them. Here the CDR3 DNA reads TGTGCCAGCAGCTTAGTGTGGGATTCCACTGCCGGGGAGCTGTTTTTT. This translates into CASSLVWDSTAGELFF.

This clonotype was detected many times. The chain couples TRBV11-3 to TRBJ2-7, with no clear D. V was pared by 2 bases and J by 0 bases, with 8 bases between. This CDR3 contains 14 residues. In germline, CDR1 is SGHNT, CDR2 YENEEA. The CDR3 sequence is CASSLRTDSYEQYF. CDR3 bases: TGTGCCAGCAGCTTACGGACGGACTCCTACGAGCAGTACTTC.

This clonotype came up a few times. V usage is TRBV7-8 and J usage is TRBJ2-5; 9 bases are shared with TRBD1. V trimming: 5 bases; J trimming: 5 bases; junction bases outside the gene matches: 9. CDR1 is SGHVS, CDR2 FQNEAQ, per germline. This CDR3 contains 15 residues. CDR3 sequence: CASSLADRGRETQYF. CDR3 nucleotide sequence: TGTGCCAGCAGCCTGGCAGACAGGGGGAGGGAGACCCAGTACTTC.

The rearrangement joins TRBV5-1 to TRBJ1-1; D call uncertain. Trimming took off 2 bases at V and 5 bases at J, with 7 bases between the two ends. This CDR3 region has 12 residues. CDR1 and CDR2 (germline): SGHRS, YFSETQ. The CDR3 DNA reads TGCGCCAGCAGCTTTGGGGAGACTGAAGCTTTCTTT. Translated: CASSFGETEAFF.

This clonotype was counted ten times or more. V and J are TRBV20-1 and TRBJ2-3; 12 positions agree with TRBD2. Germline CDR1 is DFQATT and CDR2 is SNEGSKA (reference sequence). The CDR3 has 15 amino acids. J lost 6 bases, V lost 6 bases, and 10 bases had no gene match. The DNA for the CDR3 is TGCAGTGCGAGGCAACCTAGCGGGGGGGAGGATACGCAGTATTTT. It encodes CSARQPSGGEDTQYF.

This clonotype was seen repeatedly, ten times or more. The chain couples TRBV7-2 to TRBJ1-1; D remains ambiguous. The length of the CDR3 is 14 residues. V lost 1 base to trimming and J lost 4 bases, with 10 bases between them. The V gene's germline CDR1 is SGHTA and CDR2 FQGNSA. The CDR3 coding sequence is TGTGCCAGCAGCTTAGACGGGGATAGCACTGAAGCTTTCTTT. Amino acid sequence: CASSLDGDSTEAFF.

This clonotype has a count of ten or more. The chain is built from TRBV10-2 and TRBJ2-1, with D uncertain. There are 11 residues in the CDR3. The germline V gene has CDR1 WSHSY and CDR2 SAAADI. V was trimmed by 4 bases and J by 6 bases, leaving 4 bases between them. The CDR3 sequence: CASSVRNEQFF. The CDR3 region has the DNA TGCGCCAGCAGTGTGCGCAATGAGCAGTTCTTC.